The sample holds one count of the clone carrying this T cell receptor beta chain. The antigen is unknown. V gave up 5 bases and J gave up 2 bases, with 16 bases separating them. The CDR3 has 16 residues. Germline lookup yields CDR1 SGHTA and CDR2 FQGNSA. This sample is part of a study of T cells in Graves' hyperthyroidism and ophthalmopathy. Overall study results and limits: The model forecast ophthalmopathy, anticipating it by a median around 6.9 months before onset. Peripheral blood also featured most of the thyroid clonotypes expanded above 0.001.

The investigators amplified TCR beta CDR3 regions from RNA transcripts. During a first-round RT-PCR of the TCR CDR3, the HTBI primer set was used. TCRdb re-analysed the multiplex PCR reads in MiXCR, keeping a single row per CDR3 protein. The sample has 600,000 to 850,000 distinct CDR3 sequences, around a sixth seen once. Patients having uncontrolled infection, another autoimmune disease, pregnancy or lactation were not included. The chain couples TRBV7-2 to TRBJ2-1; D may correspond to TRBD1 or TRBD2 (6 bases each). This sequence originates from a woman aged 50 to 65 with Graves' hyperthyroidism that later progressed to Graves' ophthalmopathy. Sequenced input: blood. CDR3 protein: CTSSPRRDTTYNEQFF. For the CDR3, the DNA is TGTACCAGCAGCCCCCGGCGGGACACAACCTACAATGAGCAGTTCTTC.